This T cell receptor beta chain appears in the sequencing data of a study of T cell changes during pregnancy in multiple sclerosis. The CDR3 runs 15 residues. J gave up 5 bases and V 5 bases, and 8 bases lay outside the gene matches. CDR1 and CDR2 (germline): LGHNA, YSLEER. Here immunoSEQ multiplex PCR was the method, and the copy in TCRdb shows in-frame clones only, minus some. The top ten hold more than 4.5% of the sample, which has 33,000 or so clones, more than 75% seen once. V and J are TRBV4-3 and TRBJ2-5, with TRBD1 matching over 10 bases. The TCR was taken from a female donor in good health, enrolled as a control in a pregnancy study. The sequences come from peripheral blood, collected in the third trimester of pregnancy. In nucleotides, the CDR3 is TGCGCCAGCAGCACGGGACAGGGGTTTGAGGAGACCCAGTACTTC. Translation: CASSTGQGFEETQYF.